Sequencing of this TCR beta chain was carried out in a study of CD8 T cells in ankylosing spondylitis. This clonotype has ten or more counts. Its antigen is undetermined. The CDR3 has 14 residues. Trimming at V came to 6 bases and at J to 8 bases, leaving 11 bases not matched to a gene. Germline CDR1 is MDHEN and CDR2 is SYDVKM. Each CDR3 protein is one row after TCRdb ran MiXCR on the 5' RACE reads. The data contain more than 400,000 distinct CDR3 sequences, approximately 5% of them singletons. Overall study results and limits: One TCR beta motif, made up of several highly homologous variants, appeared characteristic of ankylosing spondylitis blood.

V and J are TRBV28 and TRBJ1-2, with 8 bases that match TRBD1. The sequence was obtained from a male donor with ankylosing spondylitis. The sample comprised blood, either unsorted or a sorted T cell fraction (not recorded which). For the CDR3, the DNA is TGTGCCAGCAGCGCGGAGACAGGGGCGGAAGGCTACACCTTC. Protein product: CASSAETGAEGYTF.